This passage covers 8 T cell receptor beta chains from one sample sequenced in a study of T cells in Graves' hyperthyroidism and ophthalmopathy. Amplified TCR beta CDR3 regions derived from RNA transcripts. The study used the HTBI primer set for a first-round RT-PCR of the TCR CDR3. TCRdb re-called the multiplex PCR reads with MiXCR, one entry per CDR3 protein. This table has about 570,000 distinct CDR3 sequences, 35% to 55% appearing once. Source material: peripheral blood or thyroid tissue (not recorded which). The origin of the receptors is an adult woman with Graves' disease, either hyperthyroidism or ophthalmopathy (not recorded which).

The chain carries TRBV6-5 and TRBJ2-5, with 8 bases lining up with TRBD1. The trim removed 6 bases at V and 8 bases at J, leaving 11 bases unmatched. Germline assignment: CDR1 MNHEY and CDR2 SVGAGI. There are 14 residues in the CDR3. The CDR3 sequence is CASSLTDREATQYF. DNA of the CDR3: TGTGCCAGCAGCTTAACGGACAGGGAGGCCACCCAGTACTTC.

The rearrangement links TRBV15 to TRBJ2-7; TRBD1 aligns across 7 bases. Germline CDR1 is LNHNV and CDR2 is YYDKDF (reference sequence). The CDR3 has 15 residues. After removal of 3 bases from V and 3 bases from J, the junction contained 8 bases not matched to a gene. CDR3 sequence (DNA): TGTGCCACCAGCAGGCAAAGGACAGGAGTCTACGAGCAGTACTTC. This sequence encodes CATSRQRTGVYEQYF. Full variable domain (outside the CDR3, taken from reference TRBV15 and TRBJ2-7): DAMVIQNPRYQVTQFGKPVTLSCSQTLNHNVMYWYQQKSSQAPKLLFHYYDKDFNNEADTPDNFQSRRPNTSFCFLDIRSPGLGDTAMYLCATSRQRTGVYEQYFGPGTRLTVT.

This clonotype was found once. The rearrangement uses TRBV24-1 and TRBJ2-7; 9 nucleotides match TRBD1. Germline V CDR1 and CDR2: KGHDR, SFDVKD. Germline trimming cut 4 bases from V and 6 bases from J; bases unmatched to any gene: 18. This CDR3 comprises 18 residues. The CDR3 DNA reads as TGTGCCACCAGTGAAAGGGACAGGGAAGGAGGGGGGGGGATCGAGCAGTACTTC. Translated, it gives CATSERDREGGGGIEQYF.

This clonotype came up many times. V usage is TRBV7-9 and J usage is TRBJ1-1; D ambiguous. The CDR3 spans 14 residues. V shed 7 bases and J shed 1 base, with 13 bases lying between them. Germline V lookup: CDR1 SEHNR, CDR2 FQNEAQ (reference sequence). The DNA of the CDR3 is TGTGCCAGCACCCTTGGCCTACAGAACACTGAAGCTTTCTTT. Translating gives CASTLGLQNTEAFF.

The chain employs TRBV25-1 and TRBJ1-6; D is perhaps TRBD1 (6 bases). CDR3 size: 15 residues. The germline CDR1 and CDR2 sequences are MGHDK and SYGVNS. V lost 4 bases to trimming and J lost 0 bases, with 7 bases between them. CDR3 bases: TGTGCCAGCAGTGTACAGGGCTCCTATAATTCACCCCTCCACTTT. Residues: CASSVQGSYNSPLHF.

This chain links TRBV9 with TRBJ1-6, with 9 bases lining up with TRBD1. The V and J ends lost 4 bases and 9 bases, in that order; junction bases with no gene match: 8. The CDR3 runs 15 residues. Per germline, CDR1 SGDLS and CDR2 YYNGEE. CDR3 DNA: TGTGCCAGCAGCATTTCCGGGACAGGGCTTTCACCCCTCCACTTT. The encoded protein is CASSISGTGLSPLHF.

This clonotype was picked up one time. The chain combines TRBV20-1 with TRBJ2-5, with 10 bases aligning to TRBD2. Trimming at V came to 6 bases and at J to 7 bases, leaving 14 bases not matched to a gene. Germline CDR1 DFQATT, CDR2 SNEGSKA (reference sequence). The CDR3 consists of 15 residues. CDR3: CSALGVAGGGRTQYF. The CDR3 bases are TGCAGTGCCCTGGGCGTAGCGGGAGGAGGGAGGACCCAGTACTTC.

This clonotype was detected many times. The V gene is TRBV5-1, the J gene TRBJ2-7; 7 bases line up with TRBD2. From germline, CDR1 is SGHRS and CDR2 YFSETQ. The trim removed 1 base at V and 2 bases at J, leaving 6 bases unmatched. This CDR3 has 15 amino acids. CDR3 sequence reads: CASSLRLAATYEQYF. The DNA of the CDR3 is TGCGCCAGCAGCTTGAGGCTAGCGGCTACCTACGAGCAGTACTTC.